The 10 T cell receptor beta chains reported below all come from one sample, sequenced in a study of cytomegalovirus exposure and HLA in healthy donors (dated by TCRdb to 2015 to 2018). Libraries came from the immunoSEQ multiplex PCR assay. A mixture of 60 forward primers for TCR Vbeta segments and 13 reverse primers for TCR Jbeta segments was used in the multiplex PCR. TCRdb holds this immuneACCESS table with in-frame rearrangements only. Some clones are missing; in checked studies, unresolved V genes explain under half, and the rest has no known cause. For this sample there are fewer than 100,000 clones; 69% appear just once. The ten largest clones capture 1.2% of the sample. The sample taken for sequencing was PBMCs. The receptors here all came from a female donor in good health and CMV-seronegative.

The rearrangement joins TRBV6-5 to TRBJ1-1; 8 nucleotides agree with TRBD1. Germline V CDR1 and CDR2: MNHEY, SVGAGI. The CDR3 runs to 13 residues. The junction had 6 bases not matched to a gene; V was cut back by 4 bases and J by 8 bases. CDR3 region: CASSLDRDGEAFF. The CDR3 region has the DNA TGTGCCAGCAGTTTGGACAGGGACGGCGAAGCTTTCTTT.

This clone was seen once. The sample carries other DNA sequences with the same CDR3. The genes are TRBV13 and TRBJ1-2; 7 bases agree with TRBD1. Trimming at V came to 6 bases and at J to 7 bases, leaving 8 bases not matched to a gene. Germline assignment: CDR1 PRHDT and CDR2 FYEKMQ (reference sequence). This CDR3 region has 13 residues. CDR3 DNA sequence: TGTGCCAGCAGGCAACAGGGGACCGGTGGCTACACCTTC. Protein sequence: CASRQQGTGGYTF.

The V and J genes are TRBV5-6 and TRBJ2-5; a possible D gene is TRBD1 (6 bases). V was shortened by 4 bases and J by 2 bases, with 12 bases between the two germline ends. The CDR3 is 14 amino acids. Germline V gene data show CDR1 as SGHDT and CDR2 as YYEEEE. CDR3 DNA: TGTGCCAGCAGCACAAAACAGGGTCAAGAGACCCAGTACTTC. Protein: CASSTKQGQETQYF.

This chain links TRBV29-1 with TRBJ1-5, with D possibly being TRBD1 (6 bases). Trimming took off 7 bases at V and 5 bases at J, with 15 bases between the two ends. The CDR3 runs 13 residues. Germline CDR1 SQVTM, CDR2 ANQGSEA. DNA for the CDR3: TGCAGCGCCCGAATCAACAGGGATCAGCCCCAGCATTTT. Amino acid sequence: CSARINRDQPQHF.

The rearrangement uses TRBV5-5 and TRBJ1-2; perhaps TRBD1 as D (6 bases). This CDR3 contains 13 residues. Trimming took 0 bases from V and 8 from J, leaving 11 bases between them. Germline loops: CDR1 SGHKS, CDR2 YYEKEE (reference sequence). Written as DNA, the CDR3 is TGTGCCAGCAGCTTGGCAGGGGCGGAGGGCTACACCTTC. Translation gives CASSLAGAEGYTF. Combining the CDR3 with reference TRBV5-5 and TRBJ1-2 gives the whole variable domain DAGVTQSPTHLIKTRGQQVTLRCSPISGHKSVSWYQQVLGQGPQFIFQYYEKEERGRGNFPDRFSARQFPNYSSELNVNALLLGDSALYLCASSLAGAEGYTFGSGTRLTVV.

The genes are TRBV28 and TRBJ2-2, with 14 bases identical to TRBD2. J was trimmed by 4 bases and V by 6 bases; bases with no gene match: 10. The germline CDR1 and CDR2 sequences are MDHEN and SYDVKM. CDR3 length equals 18 residues. CDR3 in amino acids: CASRPGLAGDGGTGELFF. CDR3 nucleotides: TGTGCCAGCAGGCCGGGACTAGCGGGAGACGGGGGCACCGGGGAGCTGTTTTTT.

The chain recombines TRBV4-2 with TRBJ1-1, with TRBD1 identical over 11 bases. This CDR3 has 20 residues. CDR1 is LGHNA, CDR2 YNFKEQ, per germline. Germline trimming cut 8 bases from V and 1 base from J; bases unmatched to any gene: 21. The CDR3 loop reads CASGSSGTGGVLLGNTEAFF. CDR3 DNA sequence: TGTGCCAGCGGATCTAGCGGGACAGGGGGAGTCCTGTTGGGGAACACTGAAGCTTTCTTT.

This clone was counted a few times. The rearrangement joins TRBV7-2 to TRBJ1-1; 7 bases align to TRBD1. Germline CDR1 is SGHTA and CDR2 is FQGNSA. The CDR3 extends over 14 amino acids. The J segment lost 0 bases and the V segment lost 5 bases, leaving 3 bases of the junction unmatched. CDR3 amino acids: CASSATGVNTEAFF. Written as DNA, the CDR3 is TGTGCCAGCAGCGCTACAGGGGTGAACACTGAAGCTTTCTTT.

At least ten counts were recorded for this clone. The gene calls are TRBV4-1 and TRBJ2-6, with 11 bases aligning to TRBD1. The CDR3 is 20 amino acids. V lost 5 bases to trimming and J lost 4 bases; unmatched junction nucleotides: 16. Looked up from germline, CDR1 is MGHRA and CDR2 is YSYEKL. In nucleotides, the CDR3 is TGCGCCAGCAGCGCCGCCGGGACAGGGGGTGAACTCTCCGGGGCCAACGTCCTGACTTTC. It specifies CASSAAGTGGELSGANVLTF.

Notes on this clone: Germline and junction disagree at one end, which may indicate a read error. The chain couples TRBV7-9 to TRBJ1-6; 7 bases match TRBD1. This CDR3 region has 18 residues. Germline CDR1 reads SEHNR; CDR2 reads FQNEAQ (reference sequence). The CDR3 reads CSSSLEDRSRSYNSPLHF. CDR3 sequence (DNA): TGTTCCAGCAGCTTAGAGGACAGGTCCCGCTCCTATAATTCACCCCTCCACTTT.